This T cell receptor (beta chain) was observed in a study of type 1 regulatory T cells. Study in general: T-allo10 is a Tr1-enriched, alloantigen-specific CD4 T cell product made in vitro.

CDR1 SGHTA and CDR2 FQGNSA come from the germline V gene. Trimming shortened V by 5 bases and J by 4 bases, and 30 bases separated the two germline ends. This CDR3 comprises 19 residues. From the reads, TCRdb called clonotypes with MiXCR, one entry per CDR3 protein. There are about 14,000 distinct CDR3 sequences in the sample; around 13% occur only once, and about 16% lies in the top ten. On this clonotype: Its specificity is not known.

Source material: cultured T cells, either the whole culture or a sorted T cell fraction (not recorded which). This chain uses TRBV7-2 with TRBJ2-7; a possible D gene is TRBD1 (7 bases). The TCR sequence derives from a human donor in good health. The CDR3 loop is CASSQPERSTGRLWYEQYF. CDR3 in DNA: TGTGCCAGCAGCCAACCGGAGAGGTCGACAGGGAGGCTTTGGTACGAGCAGTACTTC. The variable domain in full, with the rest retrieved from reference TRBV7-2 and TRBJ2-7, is GAGVSQSPSNKVTEKGKDVELRCDPISGHTALYWYRQSLGQGLEFLIYFQGNSAPDKSGLPSDRFSAERTGGSVSTLTIQRTQQEDSAVYLCASSQPERSTGRLWYEQYFGPGTRLTVT.